This record looks at one TCR beta chain sequence and its context. The CDR3 has 15 amino acids. V lost 3 bases and J lost 4; bases outside the gene matches: 6. Germline V lookup: CDR1 ENHRY, CDR2 SYGVKD. These data originate in a study of T-cell reconstitution after alpha-beta-depleted transplantation in children. Unique molecular identifiers were used to barcode this TCRbeta library. TCRdb recomputed calls from the PCR reads with MiXCR, one row per CDR3 protein. The data show some 590,000 distinct CDR3 sequences, with approximately 10% seen just once and less than 4.5% held by the top ten. The specimen was PBMCs from the stem cell graft donor, collected from the stem cell graft. The rearrangement joins TRBV10-3 to TRBJ2-5; 9 nucleotides agree with TRBD1. This sequence originates from a human donor who donated a stem cell graft to a child with acute myeloid leukemia. The CDR3 DNA sequence: TGTGCCATCAGTGATACAGGGGGCGCTACAGAGACCCAGTACTTC. This translates into CAISDTGGATETQYF.